The rows below give T cell receptor beta chains drawn from one sample of a study of sequential checkpoint blockade in melanoma. Libraries were prepared by immunoSEQ multiplex PCR; TCRdb keeps only in-frame clonotypes and omits some of them. The table includes 15,000 to 20,000 clones, around 73% detected once. The sequencing used CD8+ T cells sorted from blood (inferred from file names), collected from a patient given nivolumab and ipilimumab in sequence. These receptors were collected from a human donor with melanoma. Both conserved end residues are part of each CDR3. D genes are given only for firm matches. Not every row has a clone size; where given, it reads once, few, many or a size class.

v_gene	abundance	j_gene	d_gene	CDR3nt	CDR3aa
TRBV9	-	TRBJ1-1	TRBD1	TGTGCCAGCAGCCCTGCCGGGACAGCCAAGGAAGCTTTCTTT	CASSPAGTAKEAFF
TRBV7-9	-	TRBJ1-1	-	TGTGCCAGCAGCTTAGCACAGGTCCCTGAAGCTTTCTTT	CASSLAQVPEAFF
TRBV28	-	TRBJ2-1	-	TGTGCCAGCAGTTCCAACTTCAAGTTGGGCGATGGAAGCTACAATGAGCAGTTCTTC	CASSSNFKLGDGSYNEQFF
TRBV5-4	-	TRBJ2-7	-	TGTGCCAGCAGCTCGGACAGACTCTACGAGCAGTACTTC	CASSSDRLYEQYF
TRBV27	few	TRBJ2-1	TRBD1	TGTGCCAGCAGCCCGGACAGGGGTCTCGACAATGAGCAGTTCTTC	CASSPDRGLDNEQFF
TRBV10-3	few	TRBJ2-7	-	TGTGCCATCAGTGAGTCCGGCGAGCAGTACTTC	CAISESGEQYF
TRBV6-6	once	TRBJ1-1	-	TGTGCCAGCAGCCCGGGAGGGATGAACACTGAAGCTTTCTTT	CASSPGGMNTEAFF
TRBV28	-	TRBJ1-5	-	TGTGCCAGCAGTTCGGACAGTGAGGGCAATCAGCCCCAGCATTTT	CASSSDSEGNQPQHF
TRBV5-6	-	TRBJ2-1	-	TGTGCCAGCAGCCTTAGGACTCTCTACAATGAGCAGTTCTTC	CASSLRTLYNEQFF
TRBV7-2	-	TRBJ2-2	TRBD1	TGTGCCAGCAGCTTATTGGGGTCGGGACAGGGCCCCACCGGGGAGCTGTTTTTT	CASSLLGSGQGPTGELFF
TRBV18	-	TRBJ1-1	-	TGTGCCAGCTCACCACGACAAATGAACACTGAAGCTTTCTTT	CASSPRQMNTEAFF
TRBV2	-	TRBJ2-2	-	TGTGCCAGCAGTGAAAACTTACTCTTGAACACCGGGGAGCTGTTTTTT	CASSENLLLNTGELFF
TRBV27	once	TRBJ2-7	TRBD1	TGTGCCAGCAGTTCAGGGACAGGGGGCTACGAGCAGTACTTC	CASSSGTGGYEQYF
TRBV29-1	-	TRBJ2-7	-	TGCAGCGTTGAAGATCCCCTCCGGGACTACGAGCAGTACTTC	CSVEDPLRDYEQYF
TRBV5-6	-	TRBJ1-3	-	TGTGCCAGCAGCCCTGCGAGCTCTGGAAACACCATATATTTT	CASSPASSGNTIYF
TRBV6-5	-	TRBJ2-7	-	TGTGCCACCGCTCTAGCGACCTACGAGCAGTACTTC	CATALATYEQYF
TRBV5-4	-	TRBJ2-7	TRBD1	TGTGCCAGCAGCCGAACCGGGACAGGGGGCGACGAGCAGTACTTC	CASSRTGTGGDEQYF
TRBV29-1	few	TRBJ2-7	-	TGCAGCGTTGCCACTAGCTTTACGGACGAGCAGTACTTC	CSVATSFTDEQYF
TRBV9	once	TRBJ2-1	-	TGTGCCAGCAGCGATACCCTAAAGCCCGGTGAGCAGTTCTTC	CASSDTLKPGEQFF
TRBV9	-	TRBJ2-1	-	TGTGCCAGCAGCCCCCAACAACAGAATGAGCAGTTCTTC	CASSPQQQNEQFF
TRBV6-5	-	TRBJ1-5	TRBD1	TGTGCCAGCAGTTACAAGACAGGGGGACAGCCCCAGCATTTT	CASSYKTGGQPQHF
TRBV4-3	-	TRBJ1-2	TRBD1	TGCGCCAGCAGCCAAGTTACTCCTACCGGGACAGGAGGCTATGGCTACACCTTC	CASSQVTPTGTGGYGYTF
TRBV7-6	-	TRBJ1-2	-	TGTGCCAGCAGCCCCGGGAAAGGTGATGGCTACACCTTC	CASSPGKGDGYTF
TRBV7-9	-	TRBJ2-2	-	TGTGCCAGCAGCTTAGCACGGCAGGGGTTAGCCGGGGAGCTGTTTTTT	CASSLARQGLAGELFF
TRBV28	-	TRBJ1-1	-	TGTGCCAGCAGTTTATTCGAGGGGGTGACTGAAGCTTTCTTT	CASSLFEGVTEAFF
TRBV28	-	TRBJ2-7	TRBD1	TGTGCCAGCATAACGGGACAGGGGGCTTCCGAACGCCTGTACGAGCAGTACTTC	CASITGQGASERLYEQYF
TRBV28	-	TRBJ2-7	-	TGTGCCAGCACCCCTCGGGGAAGCTACGAGCAGTACTTC	CASTPRGSYEQYF
TRBV6-1	few	TRBJ2-6	-	TGTGCCATCAGTGATTCGGGGACATCTGGGGCCAACGTCCTGACTTTC	CAISDSGTSGANVLTF
TRBV30	-	TRBJ2-7	TRBD1	TGTGCCTGGAGCCCCGGGACAGGGTTTGGCTACGAGCAGTACTTC	CAWSPGTGFGYEQYF
TRBV5-6	-	TRBJ2-3	-	TGCGCCAGCAGCTTTCTTCCGGACTCGAGCACAGATACGCAGTATTTT	CASSFLPDSSTDTQYF
TRBV11-2	-	TRBJ2-7	-	TGTGCCAGCAGCTTCGACACTTCTTACTACGAGCAGTACTTC	CASSFDTSYYEQYF
TRBV9	-	TRBJ2-7	-	TGTGCCAGCAGCGTAGGGGACACCCACTACGAGCAGTACTTC	CASSVGDTHYEQYF
TRBV5-6	-	TRBJ2-7	-	TGTGCCAGCAGCCCTACAGGGATGAGCCCCTACGAGCAGTACTTC	CASSPTGMSPYEQYF
TRBV4-1	-	TRBJ1-5	-	TGCGCCAGCAGCCCTGGACGGGGGGATCAGCCCCAGCATTTT	CASSPGRGDQPQHF
TRBV7-6	-	TRBJ2-1	-	TGTGCCAGCAGCTCAGGGGGGTGGGATGAGCAGTTCTTC	CASSSGGWDEQFF
TRBV4-2	few	TRBJ2-5	TRBD2	TGTGCCAGCAGCCAAGAGCGGGGGGGCCAAGAGACCCAGTACTTC	CASSQERGGQETQYF
TRBV2	-	TRBJ2-7	-	TGTGCCAGCAGAAAGGAGACAGTCACCTACGAGCAGTACTTC	CASRKETVTYEQYF
TRBV5-1	-	TRBJ2-1	TRBD2	TGCGCCAGCAGCAGTGAGCGGGAAATCTACAATGAGCAGTTCTTC	CASSSEREIYNEQFF
TRBV7-9	-	TRBJ2-5	-	TGTGCCAGCAGCTTCGCCCCGGAGAACCAAGAGACCCAGTACTTC	CASSFAPENQETQYF
TRBV6-5	few	TRBJ2-3	-	TGTGCCAGCGGGGAGAAGGAAACAGATACGCAGTATTTT	CASGEKETDTQYF
TRBV16	few	TRBJ2-7	-	TGTGCCAGCAGCCCAATATATGGCGGCAACTACGAGCAGTACTTC	CASSPIYGGNYEQYF
TRBV4-1	-	TRBJ1-5	-	TGCGCCAGCAGCCAAGTAGATAATCAGCCCCAGCATTTT	CASSQVDNQPQHF
TRBV15	-	TRBJ2-3	TRBD2	TGTGCCACCAGCAGTATAGCGGGGGCGTTCACAGATACGCAGTATTTT	CATSSIAGAFTDTQYF
TRBV19	-	TRBJ2-1	TRBD2	TGTGCCAGTAGTATTTCTAGCGGGAGGGCCTACAATGAGCAGTTCTTC	CASSISSGRAYNEQFF
TRBV13	-	TRBJ2-1	-	TGTGCCAGCAGCTTAGGCCTCGCGGGGGCAACTTACAATGAGCAGTTCTTC	CASSLGLAGATYNEQFF
TRBV27	-	TRBJ1-2	TRBD1	TGTGCCAGCAGTTTGTCCCCCGGGACAGGGGTCTATGGCTACACCTTC	CASSLSPGTGVYGYTF
TRBV9	-	TRBJ2-7	TRBD1	TGTGCCAGCAGTCCTTTTGACGGGACAGGGGCCTACGAGCAGTACTTC	CASSPFDGTGAYEQYF
TRBV27	few	TRBJ2-5	TRBD2	TGTGCCAGCAGTTCCATAGCGGGGGGCCAAGAGACCCAGTACTTC	CASSSIAGGQETQYF
TRBV7-3	few	TRBJ2-5	-	TGTGCCAGCAGCTTACAGGGAACTCTGGGGGAGACCCAGTACTTC	CASSLQGTLGETQYF
TRBV27	-	TRBJ2-7	TRBD1	TGTGCCAGCAGACACACGACAGGGCTTAGGAACGAGCAGTACTTC	CASRHTTGLRNEQYF
TRBV29-1	-	TRBJ2-7	TRBD2	TGCAGCGTCCGACTAGCGGGGGAAAACTCCTACGAGCAGTACTTC	CSVRLAGENSYEQYF
TRBV28	-	TRBJ2-2	-	TGTGCCAGCAGTTGGGCAGGGAGGACCGGGGAGCTGTTTTTT	CASSWAGRTGELFF
TRBV28	-	TRBJ2-7	-	TGTGCCAGCAGTTTTGGGCAGGGCCGCCAGTACTTC	CASSFGQGRQYF
TRBV27	-	TRBJ2-7	TRBD1	TGTGCCAGCAGTGCCCCAGGGGGCGGCTACGAGCAGTACTTC	CASSAPGGGYEQYF
TRBV9	-	TRBJ1-6	TRBD1	TGTGCCAGCAGCCCAGAGACAGGGGTCAATTCACCCCTCCACTTT	CASSPETGVNSPLHF
TRBV7-6	-	TRBJ2-7	-	TGTGCCAGCGCGCCCTGGGGCCCCTACGAGCAGTACTTC	CASAPWGPYEQYF
TRBV29-1	-	TRBJ1-2	-	TGCAGCGTTGAAGGACTCTATGGCTACACCTTC	CSVEGLYGYTF
TRBV4-1	-	TRBJ2-2	-	TGCGCCAGCAGCCAAGAAAGGCAGGGGAGAACCACCGGGGAGCTGTTTTTT	CASSQERQGRTTGELFF
TRBV5-5	-	TRBJ2-7	-	TGTGCCAGCAGCTTGGGGACAGCGGGAACCTACGAGCAGTACTTC	CASSLGTAGTYEQYF
TRBV4-1	-	TRBJ2-7	TRBD1	TGCGCCAGCAGCCAAGGAACTGGGACAGGGCGCTACGAGCAGTACTTC	CASSQGTGTGRYEQYF